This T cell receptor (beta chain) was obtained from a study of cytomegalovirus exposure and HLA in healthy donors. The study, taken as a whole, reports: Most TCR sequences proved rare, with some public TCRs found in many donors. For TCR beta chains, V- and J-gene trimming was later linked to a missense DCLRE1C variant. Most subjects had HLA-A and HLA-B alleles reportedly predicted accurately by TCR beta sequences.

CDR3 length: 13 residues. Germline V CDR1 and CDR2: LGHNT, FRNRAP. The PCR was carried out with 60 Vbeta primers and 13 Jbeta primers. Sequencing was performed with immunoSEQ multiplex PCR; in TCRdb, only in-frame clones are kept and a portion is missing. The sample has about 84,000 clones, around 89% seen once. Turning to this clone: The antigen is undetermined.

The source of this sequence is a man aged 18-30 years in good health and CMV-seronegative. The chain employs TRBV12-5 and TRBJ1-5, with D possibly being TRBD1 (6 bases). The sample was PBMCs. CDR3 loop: CAKGVNSNQPQHF. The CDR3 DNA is TGTGCAAAGGGGGTTAATAGCAATCAGCCCCAGCATTTT.